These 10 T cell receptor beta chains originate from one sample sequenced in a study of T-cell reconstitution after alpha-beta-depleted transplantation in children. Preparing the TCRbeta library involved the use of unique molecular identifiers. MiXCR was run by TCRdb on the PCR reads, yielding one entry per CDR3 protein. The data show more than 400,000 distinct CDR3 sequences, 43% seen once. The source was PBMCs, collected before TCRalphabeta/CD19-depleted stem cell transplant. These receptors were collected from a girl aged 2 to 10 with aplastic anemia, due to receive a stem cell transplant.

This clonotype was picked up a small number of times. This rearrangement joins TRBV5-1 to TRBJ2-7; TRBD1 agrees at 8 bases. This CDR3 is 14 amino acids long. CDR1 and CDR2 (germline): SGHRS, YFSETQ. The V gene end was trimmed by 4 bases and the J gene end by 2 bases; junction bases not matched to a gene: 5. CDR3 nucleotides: TGCGCCAGCAGCCTGGACAGGGCGGCCTACGAGCAGTACTTC. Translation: CASSLDRAAYEQYF.

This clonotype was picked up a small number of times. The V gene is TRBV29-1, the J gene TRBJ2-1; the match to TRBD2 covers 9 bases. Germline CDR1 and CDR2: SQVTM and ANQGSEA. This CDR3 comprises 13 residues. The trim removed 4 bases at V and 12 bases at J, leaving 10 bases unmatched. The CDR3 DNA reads TGCAGCGTTGTGGCTAGCGGGGCGCTTTGGCAGTTCTTC. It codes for CSVVASGALWQFF.

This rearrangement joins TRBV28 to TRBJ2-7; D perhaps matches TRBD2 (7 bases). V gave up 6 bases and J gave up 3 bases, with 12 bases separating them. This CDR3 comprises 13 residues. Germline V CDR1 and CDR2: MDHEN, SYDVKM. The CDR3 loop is CASRPRGGYEQYF. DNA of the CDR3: TGTGCCAGCAGGCCGAGGGGGGGCTACGAGCAGTACTTC.

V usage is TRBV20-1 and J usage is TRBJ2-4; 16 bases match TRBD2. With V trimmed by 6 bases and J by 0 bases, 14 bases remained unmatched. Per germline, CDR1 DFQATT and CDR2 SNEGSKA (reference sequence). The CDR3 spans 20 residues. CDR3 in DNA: TGCAGTGCGCTGGGACTAGCGGGAGGGCCAGGGGACGTAGCCAAAAACATTCAGTACTTC. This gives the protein CSALGLAGGPGDVAKNIQYF.

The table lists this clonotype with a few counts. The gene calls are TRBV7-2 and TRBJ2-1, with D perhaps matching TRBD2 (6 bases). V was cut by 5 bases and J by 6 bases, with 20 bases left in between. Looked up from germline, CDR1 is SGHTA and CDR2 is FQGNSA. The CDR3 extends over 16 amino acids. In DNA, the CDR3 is TGTGCCAGCAGCAGAAGCGGAGGGACGGTCGGCAATGAGCAGTTCTTC. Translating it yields CASSRSGGTVGNEQFF.

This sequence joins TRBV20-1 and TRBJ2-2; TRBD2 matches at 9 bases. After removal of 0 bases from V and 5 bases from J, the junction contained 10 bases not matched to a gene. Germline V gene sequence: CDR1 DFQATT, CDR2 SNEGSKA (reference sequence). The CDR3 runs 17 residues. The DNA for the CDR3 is TGCAGTGCTAGAGATCCTTGGAGGGCGGGAGGGACCGGGGAGCTGTTTTTT. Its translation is CSARDPWRAGGTGELFF.

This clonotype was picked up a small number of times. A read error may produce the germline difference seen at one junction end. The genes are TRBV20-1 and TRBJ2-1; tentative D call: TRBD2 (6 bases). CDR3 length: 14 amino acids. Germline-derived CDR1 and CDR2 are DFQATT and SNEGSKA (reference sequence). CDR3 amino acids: CSARGLANYNEQFF. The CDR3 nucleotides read TGCAGTGCCAGAGGGCTAGCGAACTACAATGAGCAGTTCTTC.

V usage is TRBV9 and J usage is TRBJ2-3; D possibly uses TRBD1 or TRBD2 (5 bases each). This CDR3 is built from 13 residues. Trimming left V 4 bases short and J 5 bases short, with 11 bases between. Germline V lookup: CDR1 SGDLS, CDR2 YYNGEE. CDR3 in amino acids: CASSSPGQDTQYF. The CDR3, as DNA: TGTGCCAGCAGCTCCCCGGGGCAAGATACGCAGTATTTT.

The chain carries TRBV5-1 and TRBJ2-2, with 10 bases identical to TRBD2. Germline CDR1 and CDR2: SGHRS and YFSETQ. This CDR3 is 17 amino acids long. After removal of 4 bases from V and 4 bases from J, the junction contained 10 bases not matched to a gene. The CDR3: CASSLPRTSGATGELFF. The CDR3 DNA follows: TGCGCCAGCAGCCTCCCGAGGACTAGCGGAGCCACCGGGGAGCTGTTTTTT.

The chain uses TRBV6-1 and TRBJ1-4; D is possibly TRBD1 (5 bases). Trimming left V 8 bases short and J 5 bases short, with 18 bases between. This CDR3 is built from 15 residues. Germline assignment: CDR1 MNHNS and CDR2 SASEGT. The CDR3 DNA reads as TGTGCCAGCCCCTGGGGGATAGTAGAGAATGAAAAACTGTTTTTT. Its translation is CASPWGIVENEKLFF.